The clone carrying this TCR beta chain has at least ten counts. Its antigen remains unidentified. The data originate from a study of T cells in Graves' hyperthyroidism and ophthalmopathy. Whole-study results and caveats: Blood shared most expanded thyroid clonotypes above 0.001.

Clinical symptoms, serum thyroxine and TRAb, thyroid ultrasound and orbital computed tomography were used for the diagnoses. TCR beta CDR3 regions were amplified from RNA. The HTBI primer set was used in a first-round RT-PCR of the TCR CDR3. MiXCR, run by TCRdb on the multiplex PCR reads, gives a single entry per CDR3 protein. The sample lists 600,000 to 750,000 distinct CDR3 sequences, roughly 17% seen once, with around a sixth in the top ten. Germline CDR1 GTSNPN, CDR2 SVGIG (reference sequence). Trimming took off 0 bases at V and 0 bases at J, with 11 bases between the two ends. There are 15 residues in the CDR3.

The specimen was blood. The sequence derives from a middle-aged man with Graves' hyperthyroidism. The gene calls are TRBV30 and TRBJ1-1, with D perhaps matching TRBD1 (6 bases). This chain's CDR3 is CAWSVQGRMNTEAFF. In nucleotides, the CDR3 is TGTGCCTGGAGTGTACAGGGCCGAATGAACACTGAAGCTTTCTTT.